The 20 T cell receptor beta chains reported below all come from one sample, sequenced in a study of blood T cells in healthy people across ages. The authors ran a second PCR of roughly 6 to 12 cycles using a sample-barcoded 5' primer and a J-beta primer mix. TCRdb fed the 5' RACE reads into MiXCR, producing one record per CDR3 protein. The repertoire holds approximately 670,000 distinct CDR3 sequences, with less than 45% as singletons. What was sequenced was blood. The receptor source for this set is a man older than 75 in good health.

In its sample, this clonotype was seen a few times. The gene calls are TRBV5-1 and TRBJ2-5; D gene unclear. Germline V gene sequence: CDR1 SGHRS, CDR2 YFSETQ. The CDR3 has 14 amino acids. V lost 8 bases to trimming and J lost 0 bases, with 14 bases between them. CDR3 in DNA: TGCGCCAGTCGGAAGTTGGGGAACCAAGAGACCCAGTACTTC. Translated, it gives CASRKLGNQETQYF.

The chain links TRBV20-1 to TRBJ2-1, with D possibly TRBD2 on 6 matching bases. V lost 3 bases to trimming and J lost 8 bases, with 20 bases between them. This CDR3 has 15 amino acids. Germline V gene lookup returns CDR1 DFQATT and CDR2 SNEGSKA (reference sequence). This CDR3 reads CSASNLAGRRDEQFF. CDR3 DNA sequence: TGCAGTGCTAGTAACTTGGCGGGACGGCGGGATGAGCAGTTCTTC.

The CDR3 protein is CASSLGQGSGLNTEAFF. The CDR3 DNA follows: TGTGCCAGCAGCTTAGGGCAGGGGAGTGGTCTGAACACTGAAGCTTTCTTT. The rearrangement uses TRBV11-2 and TRBJ1-1, with a tentative D call TRBD1 (6 bases). Per germline, CDR1 SGHAT and CDR2 FQNNGV. Trimming shortened V by 1 base and J by 0 bases, and 15 bases separated the two germline ends. This CDR3 contains 17 residues. The full variable domain, completed using reference TRBV11-2 and TRBJ1-1, is EAGVAQSPRYKIIEKRQSVAFWCNPISGHATLYWYQQILGQGPKLLIQFQNNGVVDDSQLPKDRFSAERLKGVDSTLKIQPAKLEDSAVYLCASSLGQGSGLNTEAFFGQGTRLTVV.

Turning to this clonotype: The junction departs from the called germline gene at one end, perhaps through a read error. The CDR3 spells CASSQGQGRGADGEAFF. The DNA for the CDR3 is TGTGCCAGCAGTCAAGGACAGGGGAGGGGGGCTGACGGTGAAGCTTTCTTT. The rearrangement joins TRBV3-1 to TRBJ1-1; 9 nucleotides agree with TRBD1. The CDR3 is 17 amino acids. Germline values: CDR1 LGHDT, CDR2 YNNKEL (reference sequence).

The V call is TRBV25-1, the J call TRBJ2-3, with D possibly called TRBD1 or TRBD2 (6 bases each). The CDR3 runs to 14 residues. Germline V CDR1 and CDR2: MGHDK, SYGVNS. The V end was cut by 5 bases, the J end by 1 base, with 10 bases between. The CDR3 nucleotides read TGTGCCAGCAGTTTTAGGGGGGGCACAGATACGCAGTATTTT. This gives the protein CASSFRGGTDTQYF.

This clonotype was found a few times. The chain is built from TRBV7-2 and TRBJ1-4; D ambiguous. V lost 5 bases, J lost 7 bases, and 11 bases lay in between. CDR1 is SGHTA, CDR2 FQGNSA, per germline. This CDR3 contains 13 residues. The CDR3 nucleotides are TGTGCCAGCAGCGCCGGACGGGGTGAAAAACTGTTTTTT. It specifies CASSAGRGEKLFF.

This chain uses TRBV7-9 with TRBJ1-2; D uncertain. V lost 5 bases and J 4 bases, leaving 17 bases between the germline ends. This CDR3 is built from 15 residues. In germline, CDR1 is SEHNR, CDR2 FQNEAQ (reference sequence). The CDR3 bases are TGTGCCAGCAGCCGAGGCGGGAAGGATTTCTATGGCTACACCTTC. This sequence encodes CASSRGGKDFYGYTF.

This clonotype was recorded many times. The rearrangement joins TRBV29-1 to TRBJ2-4; the D gene is possibly TRBD1 (6 bases). The tail of the sequence fits TRBJ2-7 better, so the J call may be wrong. The length of the CDR3 is 13 residues. Germline V CDR1 and CDR2: SQVTM, ANQGSEA. The CDR3 protein is CSVAHRDNYEQYF. CDR3 nucleotides: TGCAGCGTTGCCCACCGGGACAACTACGAGCAGTACTTC.

Details on this clonotype: With a much larger clone just one base away, this may be a read error. The chain couples TRBV7-2 to TRBJ2-7; D is unresolved. This CDR3 has 14 amino acids. Germline CDR1 and CDR2: SGHTA and FQGNSA. V was trimmed by 4 bases and J by 7 bases, leaving 17 bases between them. Written as DNA, the CDR3 is TGTGCCAGCAGCTCAGCGATTGGAGTGTGGGAGCAGTACTTC. Translation gives CASSSAIGVWEQYF.

The CDR3 DNA reads as TGTGCCAGCAGTTATCTAGCGGGGGGCGGCACAGATACGCAGTATTTT. Amino acids: CASSYLAGGGTDTQYF. The rearrangement joins TRBV6-5 to TRBJ2-3, with TRBD2 matching over 11 bases. Trimming cost V 3 bases and J 1 base; bases outside gene matches: 3. The CDR3 contains 16 residues. Germline CDR1 reads MNHEY; CDR2 reads SVGAGI.

CDR3: CSARKQGANTEAFF. CDR3 nucleotide sequence: TGCAGTGCTAGAAAACAGGGGGCGAACACTGAAGCTTTCTTT. The V call is TRBV20-1, the J call TRBJ1-1; the match to TRBD1 covers 9 bases. Trimming took 2 bases from V and 1 from J; bases not matched to a gene: 2. There are 14 residues in the CDR3. Germline lookup yields CDR1 DFQATT and CDR2 SNEGSKA (reference sequence).

This chain connects TRBV13 to TRBJ2-3; TRBD2 might be the D (5 bases). Trimming took off 5 bases at V and 5 bases at J, with 17 bases between the two ends. In germline, CDR1 is PRHDT, CDR2 FYEKMQ (reference sequence). This CDR3 has 15 amino acids. In DNA, the CDR3 is TGTGCCAGCAGCCGCCCGAACGGCCGGGGAGATACGCAGTATTTT. Protein product: CASSRPNGRGDTQYF.

This clonotype was found once. A read error may produce the germline difference seen at one junction end. The chain links TRBV4-3 to TRBJ2-5; D remains unclear. The J call may be in error: the DNA end matches TRBJ2-7 better. This CDR3 spans 15 amino acids. Germline-derived CDR1 and CDR2 are LGHNA and YSLEER. The CDR3 DNA follows: TGCGCCAGCAGCCAAGCCCTGGGAAGCTCCGACGAGCAGTACTTC. It translates to CASSQALGSSDEQYF.

This clonotype was counted only a few times. The J gene is TRBJ1-2, the V gene TRBV2; D is undetermined. Germline V gives CDR1 SNHLY, CDR2 FYNNEI. The CDR3 spans 13 residues. V shed 4 bases and J shed 3 bases, with 9 bases lying between them. The CDR3 nucleotides are TGTGCCAGCAGTGGGACCATAGACTATGGCTACACCTTC. Its protein is CASSGTIDYGYTF.

This clonotype occurred once. The chain combines TRBV6-5 with TRBJ2-5, with TRBD1 identical over 7 bases. Per the germline V gene, CDR1 is MNHEY and CDR2 is SVGAGI. With 6 bases clipped from V and 2 bases from J, the junction kept 6 bases outside the gene matches. The CDR3 consists of 14 residues. The CDR3 region has the DNA TGTGCCAGCAGCCGAGAGGGACAGCAAGAGACCCAGTACTTC. Protein sequence: CASSREGQQETQYF.

J is TRBJ2-4 and V is TRBV4-2, with unresolved D. Germline CDR1 is LGHNA and CDR2 is YNFKEQ. This CDR3 is 12 amino acids long. V lost 4 bases and J lost 13, with 14 bases in between. DNA of the CDR3: TGTGCCAGCAGCCCCGAAGGGCGAGAGCAGTACTTC. Residues: CASSPEGREQYF.

This clonotype was counted a few times. The V call is TRBV10-3, the J call TRBJ2-7, with D perhaps TRBD1 or TRBD2 (5 bases each). The V end lost 3 bases, the J end lost 12 bases, and 24 bases lay between the germline ends. CDR1 is ENHRY and CDR2 is SYGVKD in the germline V gene. The CDR3 sequence is 15 residues long. CDR3 bases: TGTGCCATCAGTGATAGCCGGGATGGGGCCTTGGTTTCGTACTTC. This translates into CAISDSRDGALVSYF.

Many counts were recorded for this clonotype. This chain links TRBV7-2 with TRBJ2-7; 14 nucleotides agree with TRBD2. The CDR3 loop spans 16 amino acids. From germline, CDR1 is SGHTA and CDR2 FQGNSA. V dropped 4 bases and J dropped 6; count of bases not matched to a gene: 8. This chain's CDR3 is CASSSRGTSGRAEQYF. CDR3 bases: TGTGCCAGCAGCTCCCGTGGGACTAGCGGGAGAGCCGAGCAGTACTTC.

At least ten counts were recorded for this clonotype. V and J are TRBV7-2 and TRBJ2-7, with D perhaps TRBD1 or TRBD2 (5 bases each). Germline assignment: CDR1 SGHTA and CDR2 FQGNSA. Trimming stripped 6 bases from V and 2 bases from J, with 14 bases between. The CDR3 consists of 14 residues. The CDR3: CASSRSGTPYEQYF. The CDR3 nucleotides read TGTGCCAGCAGTCGGTCCGGGACCCCCTACGAGCAGTACTTC.

This clonotype has a handful of counts. The CDR3 sequence: CASSRSGSSYNEQYF. The CDR3 DNA follows: TGCGCCAGCAGCAGAAGCGGGAGCTCCTACAATGAGCAGTACTTC. The gene calls are TRBV5-1 and TRBJ2-1; TRBD2 matches 8 bases. The end of the DNA is better explained by TRBJ2-7, so the J call may be wrong. This CDR3 contains 15 residues. Germline V gene lookup returns CDR1 SGHRS and CDR2 YFSETQ.